Each of the 17 T cell receptor beta chains below was sequenced from the same sample in a study of identifying expanded T cells in peripheral blood. Repertoires were generated with immunoSEQ multiplex PCR, while TCRdb's copy carries only in-frame clones and drops some. The sample lists 100,000 to 150,000 clones; around nine tenths were seen once. Sequencing was carried out using blood. The receptors were gathered from a person between 18 and 75 years old in good health.

The chain employs TRBV7-9 and TRBJ1-1; TRBD1 matches at 8 bases. Germline V gives CDR1 SEHNR, CDR2 FQNEAQ (reference sequence). The J segment lost 4 bases and the V segment lost 6 bases, leaving 10 bases of the junction unmatched. There are 15 residues in the CDR3. The CDR3 loop is CASSSTGGLITEAFF. The CDR3 DNA follows: TGTGCCAGCAGTTCTACAGGGGGTTTGATCACTGAAGCTTTCTTT. The variable domain in full, with the rest retrieved from reference TRBV7-9 and TRBJ1-1, is DTGVSQNPRHKITKRGQNVTFRCDPISEHNRLYWYRQTLGQGPEFLTYFQNEAQLEKSRLLSDRFSAERPKGSFSTLEIQRTEQGDSAMYLCASSSTGGLITEAFFGQGTRLTVV.

The chain uses TRBV15 and TRBJ2-7, with D perhaps TRBD2 (6 bases). Trimming cost V 0 bases and J 4 bases, with 13 bases left between them. Germline-derived CDR1 and CDR2 are LNHNV and YYDKDF (reference sequence). The CDR3 has 15 amino acids. CDR3 sequence: CATSREGGNLYEQYF. CDR3 nucleotide sequence: TGTGCCACCAGCAGAGAAGGCGGGAATCTTTACGAGCAGTACTTC.

The chain links TRBV7-3 to TRBJ2-7; D might be TRBD1 (6 bases). This CDR3 is 13 amino acids long. V was clipped by 5 bases and J by 4 bases, with 12 bases between them. The germline CDR1 and CDR2 sequences are SGHTA and FQGTGA. The CDR3 loop reads CASSPGQFYEQYF. The CDR3 coding sequence is TGTGCCAGCAGCCCTGGACAGTTTTACGAGCAGTACTTC.

The chain carries TRBV30 and TRBJ2-1, with 7 bases identical to TRBD1. The V and J ends lost 0 bases and 8 bases, in that order; junction bases with no gene match: 10. The CDR3 sequence is 15 residues long. Germline CDR1 is GTSNPN and CDR2 is SVGIG (reference sequence). The CDR3 reads CAWSVKGRGFDEQFF. The CDR3 nucleotides are TGTGCCTGGAGTGTAAAGGGCAGGGGGTTCGATGAGCAGTTCTTC.

This clone occurred once. The chain couples TRBV7-9 to TRBJ1-4; D is perhaps TRBD1 (5 bases). CDR3 size: 14 residues. Germline assignment: CDR1 SEHNR and CDR2 FQNEAQ (reference sequence). V was trimmed by 1 base and J by 3 bases, leaving 6 bases between them. This chain's CDR3 is CASSLVGANEKLFF. Here the CDR3 DNA reads TGTGCCAGCAGCTTAGTAGGGGCTAATGAAAAACTGTTTTTT.

The rearrangement links TRBV28 to TRBJ2-3; 7 bases agree with TRBD1. Losses at the gene ends were 1 base for V and 0 bases for J; bases not matched to a gene: 1. This CDR3 region has 15 residues. Germline V gene sequence: CDR1 MDHEN, CDR2 SYDVKM. CDR3 sequence (DNA): TGTGCCAGCAGTTTATTGACAGGGAGCACAGATACGCAGTATTTT. Its translation: CASSLLTGSTDTQYF.

This chain links TRBV11-1 with TRBJ2-3; D call uncertain. The CDR3 has 11 residues. The germline V gene encodes CDR1 SGHAT and CDR2 FQDESV (reference sequence). The ends were cut back, 5 bases at V and 3 bases at J, with 3 bases in the middle. The CDR3 region is CASSLTDTQYF. CDR3 in DNA: TGTGCCAGCAGCCTTACAGATACGCAGTATTTT.

The gene calls are TRBV9 and TRBJ1-5; possibly TRBD1 for D (5 bases). The CDR3 contains 17 residues. Germline V gene data show CDR1 as SGDLS and CDR2 as YYNGEE. The V gene lost 1 base and the J gene lost 0 bases, with 14 bases spanning the gap. CDR3 in DNA: TGTGCCAGCAGCGTACCTGCCGGACACCGTAGCAATCAGCCCCAGCATTTT. This sequence encodes CASSVPAGHRSNQPQHF.

This rearrangement joins TRBV4-2 to TRBJ1-1; D unclear. Germline CDR1 LGHNA, CDR2 YNFKEQ. The CDR3 has 12 residues. With 3 bases removed from V and 2 bases from J, the gap between germline ends came to 4 bases. The CDR3 sequence is CASSHRNTEAFF. In DNA form, the CDR3 reads TGTGCCAGCAGCCACAGAAACACTGAAGCTTTCTTT.

The J gene is TRBJ2-5, the V gene TRBV14; 8 bases are shared with TRBD2. Looked up from germline, CDR1 is SGHDN and CDR2 is FVKESK. The V segment lost 4 bases and the J segment 1 base; nucleotides outside the gene matches: 14. The CDR3 has 18 residues. CDR3 bases: TGTGCCAGCAGCCCCTTGATCGGGGGGGGGCTGGGCCAAGAGACCCAGTACTTC. Its protein product is CASSPLIGGGLGQETQYF.

This chain joins TRBV2 and TRBJ2-7; TRBD1 or TRBD2 may be the D gene (5 bases each). The CDR3 covers 13 residues. With 8 bases removed from V and 3 bases from J, the gap between germline ends came to 14 bases. CDR1 is SNHLY, CDR2 FYNNEI, per germline. Here the CDR3 DNA reads TGTGCCAGCGGCCTAGCCAGGGACTACGAGCAGTACTTC. It translates to CASGLARDYEQYF. Combining the CDR3 with reference TRBV2 and TRBJ2-7 gives the whole variable domain EPEVTQTPSHQVTQMGQEVILRCVPISNHLYFYWYRQILGQKVEFLVSFYNNEISEKSEIFDDQFSVERPDGSNFTLKIRSTKLEDSAMYFCASGLARDYEQYFGPGTRLTVT.

CDR3 DNA sequence: TGTGCCAGCAGTGAAGCCTCCCAAGAGACCCAGTACTTC. Amino acids: CASSEASQETQYF. The chain has TRBV6-1 and TRBJ2-5; D call uncertain. The V gene's germline CDR1 is MNHNS and CDR2 SASEGT. CDR3 length: 13 amino acids. V was trimmed by 0 bases and J by 1 base, leaving 3 bases between them.

The V gene is TRBV7-9, the J gene TRBJ1-3; tentative D call: TRBD1 (6 bases). CDR1 and CDR2 from the germline V gene are SEHNR and FQNEAQ (reference sequence). Trimming left V 3 bases short and J 0 bases short, with 9 bases between. The CDR3 extends over 15 amino acids. The CDR3 here is CASSLGGYSGNTIYF. The CDR3 bases are TGTGCCAGCAGCTTGGGGGGCTACTCTGGAAACACCATATATTTT.

This clone occurred once. J is TRBJ2-1 and V is TRBV7-2, with TRBD2 matching over 8 bases. V shed 1 base and J 4 bases; nucleotides not matched to a gene: 6. This CDR3 region has 16 residues. Germline-derived CDR1 and CDR2 are SGHTA and FQGNSA. The CDR3 loop reads CASSLGRGGRYNEQFF. The CDR3, as DNA: TGTGCCAGCAGCTTAGGACGGGGGGGCCGTTACAATGAGCAGTTCTTC.

The chain employs TRBV19 and TRBJ2-1, with 9 bases aligning to TRBD2. This CDR3 region has 14 residues. CDR1 is LNHDA, CDR2 SQIVND, per germline (reference sequence). Trimming removed 9 bases from V and 5 bases from J; junction bases left unmatched: 8. Here the CDR3 reads CASSGTSPNNEQFF. CDR3 sequence (DNA): TGTGCCAGCTCCGGGACTAGCCCGAACAATGAGCAGTTCTTC.

The rearrangement links TRBV6-1 to TRBJ2-3; 11 bases fit TRBD1. Trimming cost V 11 bases and J 5 bases; bases outside gene matches: 9. The CDR3 is 14 residues long. Germline CDR1 MNHNS, CDR2 SASEGT. The CDR3 sequence is CALAVGTGGDTQYF. DNA of the CDR3: TGTGCCTTAGCCGTGGGGACAGGGGGAGATACGCAGTATTTT.

The sample holds a few counts of this clone. The J gene is TRBJ1-2, the V gene TRBV11-2; D call uncertain. The V end was cut by 2 bases, the J end by 6 bases, with 13 bases between. The CDR3 spans 14 residues. Germline V CDR1 and CDR2: SGHAT, FQNNGV. The CDR3 DNA sequence: TGTGCCAGCAGCTTAACCACGGCCGGGGATGGCTACACCTTC. The encoded protein is CASSLTTAGDGYTF.